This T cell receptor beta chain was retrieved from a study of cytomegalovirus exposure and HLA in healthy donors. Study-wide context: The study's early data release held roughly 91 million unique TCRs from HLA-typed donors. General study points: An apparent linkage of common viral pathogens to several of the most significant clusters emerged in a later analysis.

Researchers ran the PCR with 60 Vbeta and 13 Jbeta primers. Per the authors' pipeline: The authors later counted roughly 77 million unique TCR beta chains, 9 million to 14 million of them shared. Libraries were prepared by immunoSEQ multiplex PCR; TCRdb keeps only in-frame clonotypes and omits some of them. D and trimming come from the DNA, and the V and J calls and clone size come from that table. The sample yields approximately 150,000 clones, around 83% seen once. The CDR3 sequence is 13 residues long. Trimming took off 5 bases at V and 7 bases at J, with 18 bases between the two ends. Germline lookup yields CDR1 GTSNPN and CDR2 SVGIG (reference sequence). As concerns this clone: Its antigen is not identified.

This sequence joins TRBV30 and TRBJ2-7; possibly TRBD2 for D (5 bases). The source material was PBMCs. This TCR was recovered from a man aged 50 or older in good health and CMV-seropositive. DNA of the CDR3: TGTGCCTGGGGTCACGCGAGGGCTGGGGAGCAGTACTTC. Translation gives CAWGHARAGEQYF.